This TCR beta chain was profiled in a study of T cells in tuberculosis. Regarding the study as a whole: Some low-affinity tetramer-binding T cells may be absent from this sample.

CDR3 length: 15 residues. The junction had 6 bases not matched to a gene; V was cut back by 3 bases and J by 2 bases. The V gene's germline CDR1 is SGHAT and CDR2 FQDESV (reference sequence). Sorting used thawed, overnight-rested PBMC stained with anti-CD3, a viability dye and GMM-loaded CD1B tetramer. The CD1B tetramers carried C32 glucose monomycolate purified from Rhodococcus equi. PBMC for tetramer sorting were first depleted of CD14-expressing monocytes. From each donor, roughly 99,000 tetramer-negative cells were sorted. TCR-alpha and TCR-beta chains were sequenced unpaired. The protocol was immunoSEQ multiplex PCR, while the TCRdb copy is restricted to in-frame clones and leaves out a portion. The table shows tens of thousands of clones, with approximately 90% occurring only once.

Sequencing was performed on CD1b-GMM tetramer-negative cells sorted from PBMCs. The V and J genes are TRBV11-1 and TRBJ1-1; TRBD1 aligns across 7 bases. This sequence originates from an adult woman with latent tuberculosis. The CDR3 reads CASSLGRGRNTEAFF. Here the CDR3 DNA reads TGTGCCAGCAGCTTGGGCAGGGGGAGAAACACTGAAGCTTTCTTT.